A single sample is the source of the 5 T cell receptor beta chains below, sequenced in a study of T cell responses to AZD1222 COVID-19 vaccine. Libraries were prepared by immunoSEQ multiplex PCR; TCRdb keeps only in-frame clonotypes and omits some of them. The repertoire holds 90,000 to 120,000 clones, with roughly nine tenths as singletons. Sequences were derived from peripheral blood, sampled 28 days after the second AZD1222 dose. These receptors came from an adult who received the AZD1222 COVID-19 vaccine.

V gene TRBV10-3 combines with J gene TRBJ1-5; D is unresolved. CDR1 ENHRY and CDR2 SYGVKD come from the germline V gene. The V end was cut by 10 bases, the J end by 0 bases, with 7 bases between. The CDR3 consists of 12 residues. CDR3 DNA sequence: TGTGCCACCGATGATAGCAATCAGCCCCAGCATTTT. Translation: CATDDSNQPQHF.

This clone was recorded a few times. This chain connects TRBV5-1 to TRBJ2-1, with D perhaps matching TRBD1 or TRBD2 (5 bases each). V dropped 3 bases and J dropped 9 bases, with 10 bases sitting between them. The CDR3 length is 12 residues. Germline V gene lookup returns CDR1 SGHRS and CDR2 YFSETQ. In nucleotides, the CDR3 is TGCGCCAGCAGCTCTGAGGGGACTGAGCAGTTCTTC. This translates into CASSSEGTEQFF.

CDR3 sequence: CAISEGSAANYGYTF. CDR3 DNA sequence: TGTGCCATCAGTGAGGGGAGTGCAGCTAACTATGGCTACACCTTC. The chain is built from TRBV10-3 and TRBJ1-2; no firm D call. Trimming shortened V by 2 bases and J by 0 bases, and 10 bases separated the two germline ends. The V gene's germline CDR1 is ENHRY and CDR2 SYGVKD. This CDR3 spans 15 amino acids.

The chain links TRBV3-1 (or the pseudogene TRBV3-2) to TRBJ2-7; D might be TRBD1 or TRBD2, each matching 7 bases. Trimming left V 4 bases short and J 3 bases short, with 16 bases between. The CDR3 runs 15 residues. Looked up from germline, CDR1 is LGHDT and CDR2 is YNNKEL (reference sequence). The CDR3 loop is CASSRHRGGDYEQYF. Written as DNA, the CDR3 is TGTGCCAGCAGCCGCCACAGGGGAGGGGACTACGAGCAGTACTTC.

The CDR3 protein is CAISVGTASYEQYF. The DNA of the CDR3 is TGTGCCATCAGTGTGGGGACGGCATCCTACGAGCAGTACTTC. This chain joins TRBV10-3 and TRBJ2-7, with D perhaps given as TRBD1 or TRBD2 (5 bases each). CDR1 and CDR2 (germline): ENHRY, SYGVKD. Between the trimmed V and J ends, which lost 4 bases and 1 base, there was a span of 11 bases. This CDR3 contains 14 residues.